The source of this T cell receptor beta chain is a study of cytomegalovirus exposure and HLA in healthy donors. Study-level results: Relative to equally common others, HLA-associated TCR beta chains showed greater clonal expansion in a later analysis.

Trimming removed 3 bases from V and 6 bases from J, with 6 bases in between. The CDR3 is made up of 12 amino acids. CDR1 and CDR2 (germline): MDHEN, SYDVKM. With regard to this clone: Its specificity is unknown.

The PCR contained 60 Vbeta and 13 Jbeta primers. Only in-frame clones appear in the TCRdb table, and some are missing; sequencing was by immunoSEQ multiplex PCR. Here the sample spans about 160,000 clones, roughly four fifths being singletons. Input material: PBMCs. The sequence derives from a man aged 45-65 years in good health and CMV-seropositive. This chain links TRBV28 with TRBJ1-5; unclear D gene. This chain's CDR3 is CASSFFSQPQHF. In nucleotides, the CDR3 is TGTGCCAGCAGTTTTTTTAGTCAGCCCCAGCATTTT.